Listed below are T cell receptor beta chains from one sample, sequenced in a study of T cell responses to AZD1222 COVID-19 vaccine. The data were produced by immunoSEQ multiplex PCR, yet TCRdb's version contains in-frame clones alone and is incomplete. The sample holds around 250,000 clones, over 90% seen once. The source material was peripheral blood, sampled on day 0 of AZD1222 vaccination. The receptors here all came from an adult in good health. CDR3s include the opening cysteine and the closing phenylalanine or tryptophan. D genes are given only for firm matches. Expanded clones get a size class; other rows say once, few or many, or leave the size out.

D	size	J	V	CDR3	DNA
-	once	TRBJ1-2	TRBV2	CASSERGAEYGYTF	TGTGCCAGCAGTGAAAGGGGCGCCGAATATGGCTACACCTTC
-	-	TRBJ2-7	TRBV11-2	CASSLTDGAYEQYF	TGTGCCAGCAGCTTAACCGACGGAGCCTACGAGCAGTACTTC
-	-	TRBJ1-1	TRBV12-5	CASGSEGENTEAFF	TGTGCTAGTGGTTCGGAAGGGGAGAACACTGAAGCTTTCTTT
-	-	TRBJ2-3	TRBV2	CASRREGGTDTQYF	TGTGCCAGCCGGAGAGAGGGCGGCACAGATACGCAGTATTTT
TRBD1	once	TRBJ1-3	TRBV28	CASSLTGGTGRLNTIYF	TGTGCCAGCAGTCTTACGGGGGGGACAGGACGACTAAACACCATATATTTT
-	-	TRBJ2-3	TRBV9	CASSVVATDTQYF	TGTGCCAGCAGCGTAGTCGCCACAGATACGCAGTATTTT
-	-	TRBJ2-5	TRBV18	CASSRGAGETQYF	TGTGCCAGCTCACGGGGGGCCGGGGAGACCCAGTACTTC
-	-	TRBJ2-3	TRBV7-3	CASSPIRGSTDTQYF	TGTGCCAGCAGCCCAATACGGGGATCGACAGATACGCAGTATTTT
TRBD2	-	TRBJ2-7	TRBV2	CASSPGGVVEQYF	TGTGCCAGCAGTCCCGGGGGGGTGGTCGAGCAGTACTTC
-	-	TRBJ1-2	TRBV6-5	CASTPGEGYGYTF	TGTGCCAGCACCCCGGGGGAGGGCTATGGCTACACCTTC
-	-	TRBJ2-3	TRBV15	CATSRDGIRPYF	TGTGCCACCAGCAGAGACGGGATCCGGCCGTATTTT
-	-	TRBJ1-6	TRBV3-1/TRBV3-2	CASSQDWSGLSPLHF	TGTGCCAGCAGCCAAGACTGGTCAGGCCTTTCACCCCTCCACTTT
-	-	TRBJ1-2	TRBV5-6	CASAKGSVYGYTF	TGTGCCAGCGCCAAAGGCAGCGTCTATGGCTACACCTTC
-	-	TRBJ1-2	TRBV5-1	CASSLGQLYGYTF	TGCGCCAGCAGCTTGGGACAGCTCTATGGCTACACCTTC
-	-	TRBJ2-2	TRBV18	CASSPISRDKRTGELFF	TGTGCCAGCTCACCCATCTCCCGGGACAAACGGACCGGGGAGCTGTTTTTT